This TCR beta chain comes out of a study of immune evolution from preneoplasia to lung adenocarcinoma. General observations from the study: Normal lung had the highest top T cell clone frequencies. Clonality was highest in normal lung, lower in later-stage lesions apparently.

Macro-dissection enriched premalignant or tumor cells before nucleic acid extraction. This CDR3 comprises 15 residues. Germline loops: CDR1 ENHRY, CDR2 SYGVKD. V lost 10 bases, J lost 1 base, and 17 bases lay in between. As for this clone: No antigen is known for it.

Clones were sequenced by immunoSEQ multiplex PCR, and TCRdb holds only the in-frame ones, with some missing. The sample records 4,300 or so clones, about three quarters being singletons. Material for sequencing was FFPE lung adenocarcinoma in situ tissue. The gene calls are TRBV10-3 and TRBJ1-5; D is uncertain. The receptor's source is a person aged 60 to 80 with lung adenocarcinoma. CDR3 amino acids: CATHPSVESNQPQHF. The CDR3 DNA reads as TGTGCCACCCATCCCAGCGTCGAGAGCAATCAGCCCCAGCATTTT.